This T cell receptor (beta chain) came from a study of CD8+ T cells in alopecia areata. Study outcomes and limitations: One nonresponder makes the tie between baseline CD8+ expansion and response uncertain. A great number of expanded lesional clones endured in scalp and blood during tofacitinib. Both scalp clonality and the expanded CD8+ clones among the top 100 showed a significant decrease with tofacitinib.

Extracted RNA was reverse transcribed into cDNA, the sequencing template. Libraries were prepared by immunoSEQ multiplex PCR; TCRdb keeps only in-frame clonotypes and omits some of them. The repertoire consists of over 150,000 clones, with about 60% occurring once and the leading ten covering 3% to 4%. Of note for this clone: The antigen is unknown.

The sample's treatment: oral pan-JAK inhibitor, 5-10 mg twice daily. Samples from alopecia areata patients were lesional scalp punch biopsies and peripheral blood. CDR1 is GTSNPN and CDR2 is SVGIG in the germline V gene (reference sequence). This CDR3 comprises 17 residues. Trimming removed 4 bases at V and 2 bases at J, with 23 bases between. This chain uses TRBV30 with TRBJ2-5, with D tentatively TRBD2 (5 bases). Sample: CD4+ T cells sorted from blood, taken at week 4, from a patient treated with tofacitinib. The sequence came from a human donor with alopecia areata. The CDR3 loop reads CAWTKLGGRHLQETQYF. The CDR3 DNA sequence: TGTGCCTGGACAAAACTAGGCGGACGGCATTTACAAGAGACCCAGTACTTC. The full variable domain, rest sourced from reference TRBV30 and TRBJ2-5, is SQTIHQWPATLVQPVGSPLSLECTVEGTSNPNLYWYRQAAGRGLQLLFYSVGIGQISSEVPQNLSASRPQDRQFILSSKKLLLSDSGFYLCAWTKLGGRHLQETQYFGPGTRLLVL.